This entry lists 17 T cell receptor beta chains sequenced from one sample in a study of OX40 agonist ivuxolimab in advanced cancers. Method: immunoSEQ multiplex PCR; TCRdb's copy keeps in-frame clones and lacks some. The data hold about 92,000 clones, with roughly nine tenths observed a single time. The starting material was CD4+ or CD8+ T cells sorted from blood, obtained in a trial of the OX40 agonist ivuxolimab. Receptors were obtained from an adult with an advanced solid tumor such as melanoma, head and neck, liver or kidney cancer.

This chain connects TRBV5-6 to TRBJ2-5; D is perhaps TRBD2 (5 bases). This CDR3 is 12 amino acids long. The germline gives CDR1 SGHDT, CDR2 YYEEEE. With 6 bases removed from V and 5 bases from J, the gap between germline ends came to 11 bases. The CDR3 nucleotides are TGTGCCAGCACCCTCGGGGATGAGACCCAGTACTTC. Encoded protein: CASTLGDETQYF.

The gene calls are TRBV19 and TRBJ2-2, with TRBD2 matching 9 bases. The CDR3 sequence is 16 residues long. Germline V gives CDR1 LNHDA, CDR2 SQIVND (reference sequence). J gave up 0 bases and V 7 bases, and 6 bases lay outside the gene matches. CDR3 nucleotide sequence: TGTGCCAGTAAGGAATTAGCGGGAGCGAACACCGGGGAGCTGTTTTTT. Translating it yields CASKELAGANTGELFF.

The chain recombines TRBV28 with TRBJ2-2, with D hard to call. Germline V lookup: CDR1 MDHEN, CDR2 SYDVKM. V lost 3 bases, J lost 6 bases, and 11 bases lay in between. The CDR3 length is 14 residues. The CDR3 region is CASSFNWSPGELFF. In DNA, the CDR3 is TGTGCCAGCAGTTTTAATTGGTCTCCCGGGGAGCTGTTTTTT.

J is TRBJ1-5 and V is TRBV6-1; D gene uncertain. The CDR3 runs to 12 residues. CDR1 is MNHNS and CDR2 is SASEGT in the germline V gene. Trimming stripped 6 bases from V and 6 bases from J, with 9 bases between. The chain's CDR3 is CASSATAQPQHF. The CDR3, as DNA: TGTGCCAGCAGCGCCACAGCTCAGCCCCAGCATTTT.

The chain couples TRBV4-3 to TRBJ1-5; D may be TRBD1 (6 bases). V was shortened by 0 bases and J by 2 bases, with 8 bases between the two germline ends. This CDR3 is built from 15 residues. Germline V gene data show CDR1 as LGHNA and CDR2 as YSLEER. The CDR3 reads CASSQDAGGNQPQHF. Here the CDR3 DNA reads TGCGCCAGCAGCCAAGACGCAGGGGGCAATCAGCCCCAGCATTTT.

The J gene is TRBJ1-2, the V gene TRBV6-1; 8 nucleotides line up with TRBD1. This CDR3 spans 13 amino acids. Per germline, CDR1 MNHNS and CDR2 SASEGT. With 6 bases clipped from V and 5 bases from J, the junction kept 5 bases outside the gene matches. The CDR3 DNA is TGTGCCAGCAGGGACAGGGCGCCGTATGGCTACACCTTC. Protein product: CASRDRAPYGYTF.

The chain employs TRBV6-1 and TRBJ1-2, with 9 bases fitting TRBD1. The V segment lost 3 bases and the J segment 4 bases; nucleotides outside the gene matches: 3. This CDR3 region has 14 residues. Germline-derived CDR1 and CDR2 are MNHNS and SASEGT. The CDR3 loop is CASSDRQGGYGYTF. The DNA of the CDR3 is TGTGCCAGCAGTGACAGACAGGGGGGCTATGGCTACACCTTC.

The chain employs TRBV7-3 and TRBJ2-2; weak D call: TRBD2 (6 bases). The CDR3 totals 16 residues. The V and J ends lost 2 bases and 0 bases respectively, with 10 bases between them. The germline V gene encodes CDR1 SGHTA and CDR2 FQGTGA. The CDR3, as DNA: TGTGCCAGCAGCTTATATCGGGGGTCGAACACCGGGGAGCTGTTTTTT. It specifies CASSLYRGSNTGELFF.

J is TRBJ1-1 and V is TRBV28; D remains ambiguous. With 4 bases removed from V and 2 bases from J, the gap between germline ends came to 14 bases. CDR1 is MDHEN, CDR2 SYDVKM, per germline. The length of the CDR3 is 15 residues. CDR3: CASSSYKNLNTEAFF. CDR3 in DNA: TGTGCCAGCAGTTCATACAAAAATCTAAACACTGAAGCTTTCTTT. The whole variable domain, remainder taken from reference TRBV28 and TRBJ1-1, is DVKVTQSSRYLVKRTGEKVFLECVQDMDHENMFWYRQDPGLGLRLIYFSYDVKMKEKGDIPEGYSVSREKKERFSLILESASTNQTSMYLCASSSYKNLNTEAFFGQGTRLTVV.

This clone was detected a few times. The chain is built from TRBV7-9 and TRBJ2-1, with D perhaps matching TRBD2 (7 bases). The CDR3 has 19 amino acids. V lost 5 bases and J lost 0, with 23 bases in between. Germline V gene data show CDR1 as SEHNR and CDR2 as FQNEAQ (reference sequence). Here the CDR3 DNA reads TGTGCCAGCAGCCCTCGGGTCCGGGGGGCATCAAGCTCCTACAATGAGCAGTTCTTC. Its protein is CASSPRVRGASSSYNEQFF.

The V and J genes are TRBV6-5 and TRBJ2-1; D gene uncertain. The germline CDR1 and CDR2 sequences are MNHEY and SVGAGI. With 2 bases removed from V and 6 bases from J, the gap between germline ends came to 8 bases. This CDR3 is built from 13 residues. CDR3 amino acids: CASSYRDGNEQFF. The CDR3 bases are TGTGCCAGCAGTTACAGGGATGGCAATGAGCAGTTCTTC.

This chain joins TRBV19 and TRBJ2-1, with TRBD2 identical over 9 bases. CDR1 and CDR2 from the germline V gene are LNHDA and SQIVND (reference sequence). J lost 3 bases, V lost 1 base, and 4 bases had no gene match. There are 16 residues in the CDR3. The CDR3 here is CASSIVASGIYNEQFF. Here the CDR3 DNA reads TGTGCCAGTAGTATAGTGGCTAGCGGGATCTACAATGAGCAGTTCTTC. The full variable domain, completed using reference TRBV19 and TRBJ2-1, is DGGITQSPKYLFRKEGQNVTLSCEQNLNHDAMYWYRQDPGQGLRLIYYSQIVNDFQKGDIAEGYSVSREKKESFPLTVTSAQKNPTAFYLCASSIVASGIYNEQFFGPGTRLTVL.

This chain links TRBV2 with TRBJ2-1; 12 bases map to TRBD2. CDR3 length: 14 amino acids. Trimming took 6 bases from V and 8 from J; bases not matched to a gene: 5. The V gene's germline CDR1 is SNHLY and CDR2 FYNNEI. The CDR3, as DNA: TGTGCCAGCAGGATGACTAGCGGGAGTGATGAGCAGTTCTTC. Amino acids: CASRMTSGSDEQFF.

This chain joins TRBV30 and TRBJ2-5; no clear D. Germline values: CDR1 GTSNPN, CDR2 SVGIG (reference sequence). The germline V and J ends were trimmed by 0 bases and 1 base, with 3 bases remaining between them. This CDR3 is 12 amino acids long. The CDR3 loop reads CAWSVTQETQYF. The CDR3 DNA reads TGTGCCTGGAGTGTAACCCAAGAGACCCAGTACTTC.

The genes are TRBV5-4 and TRBJ2-2; 9 bases agree with TRBD1. Germline assignment: CDR1 SGHNT and CDR2 YYREEE (reference sequence). CDR3 length equals 16 residues. The trim removed 1 base at V and 4 bases at J, leaving 5 bases unmatched. CDR3 region: CASSLLTGGTTGELFF. The CDR3 nucleotides read TGTGCCAGCAGCTTGTTAACAGGGGGCACCACCGGGGAGCTGTTTTTT.

This rearrangement joins TRBV25-1 to TRBJ2-7; D possibly matches TRBD1 or TRBD2 (5 bases each). Trimming left V 6 bases short and J 3 bases short, with 15 bases between. This CDR3 is 14 amino acids long. Germline CDR1 MGHDK, CDR2 SYGVNS. CDR3 nucleotides: TGTGCCAGCAGGGGACCACCGAGCCACTACGAGCAGTACTTC. Translated: CASRGPPSHYEQYF.

V gene TRBV28 combines with J gene TRBJ1-2; maybe TRBD1 (6 bases). The germline CDR1 and CDR2 sequences are MDHEN and SYDVKM. The CDR3 extends over 14 amino acids. V shed 7 bases and J shed 2 bases, with 14 bases lying between them. The CDR3 here is CASIIKGGNYGYTF. In DNA, the CDR3 is TGTGCCAGCATTATCAAGGGGGGAAACTATGGCTACACCTTC.